This T cell receptor beta chain was identified during a study of blood T cell repertoires in COVID-19. Whole-study context: The study drew acute and convalescent COVID-19 samples from the United States, Italy and Spain. Nucleic acid was either cDNA or gDNA, and it came from T cells, B-cell-depleted T cells, or PBMCs.

V was shortened by 1 base and J by 3 bases, with 6 bases between the two germline ends. Germline CDR1 SSHAT, CDR2 FNYEAQ (reference sequence). This CDR3 has 13 amino acids. Under the authors' procedure: Nucleated cell number was recorded as an estimate derived from reference gene primer amplification. Some clones are missing from TCRdb's copy, which holds only in-frame ones; the method was immunoSEQ multiplex PCR. V, J and clone size are those of that table, while D and trimming were read from the DNA. The sample lists about 59,000 clones, around 85% occurring once. Sequenced: peripheral blood. V gene TRBV7-7 combines with J gene TRBJ2-5, with D possibly TRBD2 on 5 matching bases. The clonotype comes from a woman between 65 and 79 years old with acute or convalescent COVID-19. The CDR3 here is CASSLGAEETQYF. As DNA, the CDR3 is TGTGCCAGCAGCTTAGGAGCGGAAGAGACCCAGTACTTC.